This is a list of T cell receptor beta chains from one sample in a study of T cell changes during pregnancy in multiple sclerosis. Some clones are missing from TCRdb's copy, which holds only in-frame ones; the method was immunoSEQ multiplex PCR. The data contain roughly 100,000 clones, roughly 92% of them singletons. This specimen was peripheral blood, taken after pregnancy. These receptors were taken from a female donor with multiple sclerosis, enrolled in a pregnancy study. Both conserved end residues are part of each CDR3. D genes are given only for firm matches. A row's size may be missing; if present it is once, few, many or a size class.

-,TRBJ1-1,-,TRBV7-8,TGTGCCAGCAGCCAAACCTTAGACAGGAACACTGAAGCTTTCTTT,CASSQTLDRNTEAFF
-,TRBJ1-1,once,TRBV30,TGTGCCTGGAGTGGAACTGCCTCGAACACTGAAGCTTTCTTT,CAWSGTASNTEAFF
-,TRBJ1-2,-,TRBV19,TGTGCCAGTAGTATAGATTCAAGCAGGAACTATGGCTACACCTTC,CASSIDSSRNYGYTF
-,TRBJ2-1,-,TRBV19,TGTGCCAGTAGTATTGGGGTGGGGGCAGGGTGGGTCAATGAGCAGTTCTTC,CASSIGVGAGWVNEQFF
-,TRBJ1-5,-,TRBV4-1,TGCGCCAGCAGCTCCCGGGACACCAATCAGCCCCAGCATTTT,CASSSRDTNQPQHF
TRBD1,TRBJ1-4,-,TRBV19,TGTGCCAGTAGAAAACAGGGGGTTGAAAAACTGTTTTTT,CASRKQGVEKLFF
TRBD1,TRBJ1-2,-,TRBV4-1,TGCGCCAGCAGCCCCTCCGGGGGACAGGATTATTATGGCTACACCTTC,CASSPSGGQDYYGYTF
-,TRBJ1-1,-,TRBV19,TGTGCCAGTAGTATACTCCCAGGCGATATGAACACTGAAGCTTTCTTT,CASSILPGDMNTEAFF
TRBD1,TRBJ2-2,-,TRBV9,TGTGCCAGCAGCGTAGGGGGACAGGGTATGGTCACCGGGGAGCTGTTTTTT,CASSVGGQGMVTGELFF
TRBD2,TRBJ2-5,-,TRBV7-2,TGTGCCAGCAGCTTAGGGCGCCTAGCGGGGGGGCCGGGGACCCAGTACTTC,CASSLGRLAGGPGTQYF
TRBD1,TRBJ1-3,-,TRBV5-4,TGTGCCAGCAGCGGTGACAGGGGGGGAAACACCATATATTTT,CASSGDRGGNTIYF
TRBD1,TRBJ1-5,-,TRBV5-5,TGTGCCAGCAGCCAAGAACTGGCAGGGGGGAGTAGCAATCAGCCCCAGCATTTT,CASSQELAGGSSNQPQHF
TRBD1,TRBJ1-2,-,TRBV5-1,TGCGCCAGCAGCTCCGCTGGTGACAGGGACTATGGCTACACCTTC,CASSSAGDRDYGYTF
-,TRBJ1-1,-,TRBV5-8,TGTGCCAGCAGCTTGTACAACAGGGACACTGAAGCTTTCTTT,CASSLYNRDTEAFF
-,TRBJ2-3,-,TRBV19,TGTGCCAGTAGTACAGGGGTGACAGATACGCAGTATTTT,CASSTGVTDTQYF
-,TRBJ2-1,-,TRBV7-2,TGTGCCAGCAGCTCCGGACTGCGACGGGAGCAGTTCTTC,CASSSGLRREQFF
-,TRBJ2-5,-,TRBV7-9,TGTGCCAGCAGCTTAACCCCCGCACAGAACCGGGAGACCCAGTACTTC,CASSLTPAQNRETQYF
TRBD1,TRBJ2-3,-,TRBV28,TGTGCCAGCAGATGGACAGGGAAGGATACGCAGTATTTT,CASRWTGKDTQYF
-,TRBJ1-6,-,TRBV30,TGTGCCTGGAGACCGTCCAGGTACAGGGAGGGATCACCCCTCCACTTT,CAWRPSRYREGSPLHF
TRBD2,TRBJ2-3,-,TRBV10-3,TGTGCCTCCCAGGGAACTAGCGGGAGAACAGATACGCAGTATTTT,CASQGTSGRTDTQYF
-,TRBJ2-7,-,TRBV27,TGTGCCAGCGGAGAGTACGAGCAGTACTTC,CASGEYEQYF
TRBD2,TRBJ2-1,-,TRBV5-1,TGCGCCAGCAGCGCCCTCCTAGCGGGGGTCCCCTACAATGAGCAGTTCTTC,CASSALLAGVPYNEQFF
-,TRBJ2-5,-,TRBV5-4,TGTGCCAGCAGCTTGACCAGCCAAGAGACCCAGTACTTC,CASSLTSQETQYF
-,TRBJ2-2,few,TRBV11-2,TGTGCCAGCAGCTTACGCCCCGGGGCCGGGGAGCTGTTTTTT,CASSLRPGAGELFF
TRBD2,TRBJ2-5,-,TRBV5-1,TGCGCCAGCAGCTTGGGAGGTAGCGGGGGAACTCAAGAGACCCAGTACTTC,CASSLGGSGGTQETQYF
TRBD2,TRBJ2-5,-,TRBV19,TGTGCCAGTAGTACCGGACTAGGCCAGACCCAGTACTTC,CASSTGLGQTQYF
-,TRBJ1-3,many,TRBV5-6,TGTGCCAGCAGCTTGGGAGTAATATCTGGAAACACCATATATTTT,CASSLGVISGNTIYF
-,TRBJ1-4,once,TRBV28,TGTGCCACCCACAGTGCAACTAATGAAAAACTGTTTTTT,CATHSATNEKLFF
TRBD2,TRBJ2-5,-,TRBV14,TGTGCCAGCAGCACAGGAAACGGACTAGCGGGCTTCACCCAGTACTTC,CASSTGNGLAGFTQYF
TRBD1,TRBJ2-7,-,TRBV6-5,TGTGCCAGCAGAGGGACAGCCTACGAGCAGTACTTC,CASRGTAYEQYF
-,TRBJ2-1,-,TRBV6-5,TGTGCCAGCAGTTACTCGGGCATCCACAATGAGCAGTTCTTC,CASSYSGIHNEQFF
TRBD1,TRBJ2-1,-,TRBV6-5,TGTGCCAGCAGTTACCCTCTTGGACAGGGATACAATGAGCAGTTCTTC,CASSYPLGQGYNEQFF
-,TRBJ1-2,-,TRBV10-3,TGTGCCATCACCCCGTCGAGGGAGGAAGGCTACACCTTC,CAITPSREEGYTF
-,TRBJ2-1,-,TRBV19,TGTGCCAGTCGCCCCGGCCGGGACTCGTACAATGAGCAGTTCTTC,CASRPGRDSYNEQFF
-,TRBJ2-1,once,TRBV10-3,TGTGCCATCAGGGGCCTGACAGCAAATGAGCAGTTCTTC,CAIRGLTANEQFF
TRBD1,TRBJ1-2,once,TRBV5-6,TGTGCCAGCAGATTATCCGGGACAGGGGGCGACTATGGCTACACCTTC,CASRLSGTGGDYGYTF
-,TRBJ2-1,-,TRBV25-1,TGTGCCAGCAGTGACTCACTCTACAATGAGCAGTTCTTC,CASSDSLYNEQFF
-,TRBJ1-1,few,TRBV5-1,TGCGCCAGCAGCTTAGTATCAGGGGACACTGAAGCTTTCTTT,CASSLVSGDTEAFF
TRBD2,TRBJ2-1,-,TRBV28,TGTGCCACCTCGTCGAGGACTAGCGGAAACAATGAGCAGTTCTTC,CATSSRTSGNNEQFF
-,TRBJ1-3,-,TRBV11-2,TGTGCCAGCAGCTTAGTTAGGGGTATAAACACCATATATTTT,CASSLVRGINTIYF
-,TRBJ1-6,-,TRBV6-5,TGTGCCAGCAGTTCCGGGGGATGGTATAATTCACCCCTCCACTTT,CASSSGGWYNSPLHF
TRBD1,TRBJ1-4,once,TRBV30,TGTGCCTGGGACCGACAGGGCGCAACTAATGAAAAACTGTTTTTT,CAWDRQGATNEKLFF
TRBD1,TRBJ1-4,-,TRBV7-9,TGTGCCAGCAGCCCGGGACAGGGAATGGCGGGCGAAAAACTGTTTTTT,CASSPGQGMAGEKLFF
-,TRBJ1-2,-,TRBV27,TGTGCCAGCAGACAGGGTACCCTCTATGGCTACACCTTC,CASRQGTLYGYTF
TRBD1,TRBJ1-1,-,TRBV9,TGTGCCAGCAGCTTGGGACAGGACACTGAAGCTTTCTTT,CASSLGQDTEAFF
-,TRBJ1-2,-,TRBV9,TGTGCCAGCAGCCCTCATACAGATAACTATGGCTACACCTTC,CASSPHTDNYGYTF
TRBD1,TRBJ1-5,-,TRBV6-5,TGTGCCAGCAGCCGGACAGGGGGCAATCAGCCCCAGCATTTT,CASSRTGGNQPQHF
TRBD1,TRBJ2-5,-,TRBV11-2,TGTGCCAGCAGCTGGACAGGACTGGAGACCCAGTACTTC,CASSWTGLETQYF
TRBD1,TRBJ1-3,-,TRBV6-1,TGTGCCAGCAGCCGTACAGGGGGTGGAGGAAACACCATATATTTT,CASSRTGGGGNTIYF
TRBD1,TRBJ1-1,-,TRBV10-1,TGCGCCACCTCGACAGGGTTCAGAAGGTACACTGAAGCTTTCTTT,CATSTGFRRYTEAFF
-,TRBJ2-1,-,TRBV9,TGTGCCAGCAGCGTAGAAGCTATCCCAATCTACAATGAGCAGTTCTTC,CASSVEAIPIYNEQFF
-,TRBJ1-2,-,TRBV19,TGTGCCAGTAGTAAGGCAGGGAGGTACACCTTC,CASSKAGRYTF
-,TRBJ2-3,once,TRBV30,TGTGCCTCCGTCGGGCTAGGAGGGGCAGATACGCAGTATTTT,CASVGLGGADTQYF
-,TRBJ1-4,-,TRBV7-6,TGTGCCAGCAGCTTAATAAGCAGGGTGGGGAGGAGTGAAAAACTGTTTTTT,CASSLISRVGRSEKLFF
-,TRBJ2-5,once,TRBV4-1,TGCGCCAGCAGCTTTGAACCCACAGGGACCTACCAAGAGACCCAGTACTTC,CASSFEPTGTYQETQYF
-,TRBJ2-3,-,TRBV30,TGTGCCTGGAGTGTTCTTTTATCCACAGATACGCAGTATTTT,CAWSVLLSTDTQYF
TRBD2,TRBJ2-7,-,TRBV28,TGTGCCAGCAGTCTCGGACTAGCGGACTACGAGCAGTACTTC,CASSLGLADYEQYF
TRBD1,TRBJ1-2,-,TRBV4-2,TGTGCCAGCAGCCAGGAAACTCGACAGGGTCATAACTATGGCTACACCTTC,CASSQETRQGHNYGYTF
-,TRBJ1-3,-,TRBV6-7,TGTGCCAGCAGTTACTCCCGCCGTGGAGGGGGGGTAAAGGCTGAAGGTGGAAACACCATATATTTT,CASSYSRRGGGVKAEGGNTIYF